Listed below are T cell receptor beta chains from one sample, sequenced in a study of blood T cell repertoires in COVID-19. Assay: immunoSEQ multiplex PCR; the TCRdb copy retains only in-frame clones and omits some. The profile shows around 120,000 clones, about 92% of them singletons. The sample taken for sequencing was peripheral blood. Every receptor here comes from a man between 60 and 75 years old with COVID-19, enrolled during active disease. The CDR3 runs from the conserved cysteine through the conserved F or W. The order of the fields is J gene, D gene, V gene, CDR3 protein, CDR3 DNA. A D gene is named only where the DNA matches it firmly.

j_gene: TRBJ2-5
d_gene: TRBD1
v_gene: TRBV24-1
CDR3aa: CATSDDREETQYF
CDR3nt: TGTGCCACCAGTGACGACAGGGAAGAGACCCAGTACTTC

j_gene: TRBJ2-7
d_gene: .
v_gene: TRBV7-9
CDR3aa: CASSLALAGYEQYF
CDR3nt: TGTGCCAGCAGCTTAGCGCTGGCAGGGTACGAGCAGTACTTC

j_gene: TRBJ1-3
d_gene: .
v_gene: TRBV21-1
CDR3aa: CASSDSSLRDTIYF
CDR3nt: TGTGCCAGCAGCGACAGCTCCCTTAGAGACACCATATATTTT

j_gene: TRBJ2-3
d_gene: TRBD2
v_gene: TRBV7-7
CDR3aa: CASSDTSGSTDTQYF
CDR3nt: TGTGCTAGCAGCGACACTAGCGGAAGCACAGATACGCAGTATTTT

j_gene: TRBJ1-1
d_gene: .
v_gene: TRBV5-5
CDR3aa: CASSSGQKDFF
CDR3nt: TGTGCCAGCAGCTCCGGACAGAAGGATTTCTTT

j_gene: TRBJ2-3
d_gene: TRBD2
v_gene: TRBV3-1/TRBV3-2
CDR3aa: CASSRGGSTDTQYF
CDR3nt: TGTGCCAGCAGCCGGGGGGGAAGCACAGATACGCAGTATTTT

j_gene: TRBJ2-5
d_gene: .
v_gene: TRBV24-1
CDR3aa: CATSAGGRETQYF
CDR3nt: TGTGCCACCAGTGCAGGCGGGCGGGAGACCCAGTACTTC

j_gene: TRBJ1-3
d_gene: TRBD1
v_gene: TRBV2
CDR3aa: CASSADRVGNTIYF
CDR3nt: TGTGCCAGCAGTGCCGACAGGGTTGGAAACACCATATATTTT

j_gene: TRBJ2-7
d_gene: TRBD2
v_gene: TRBV4-3
CDR3aa: CASSQGTSGGTEQYF
CDR3nt: TGCGCCAGCAGCCAAGGGACTAGCGGGGGAACGGAGCAGTACTTC

j_gene: TRBJ2-2
d_gene: TRBD2
v_gene: TRBV24-1
CDR3aa: CATSDQGGRAVAGELFF
CDR3nt: TGTGCCACCAGTGATCAGGGCGGGAGGGCCGTGGCCGGGGAGCTGTTTTTT

j_gene: TRBJ2-1
d_gene: TRBD2
v_gene: TRBV7-6
CDR3aa: CASSLAGTSENEQFF
CDR3nt: TGTGCCAGCAGCTTAGCGGGGACTAGCGAGAATGAGCAGTTCTTC

j_gene: TRBJ2-3
d_gene: TRBD2
v_gene: TRBV18
CDR3aa: CASSPVPAGGSGSSDTQYF
CDR3nt: TGTGCCAGCTCACCGGTCCCGGCGGGGGGAAGCGGGAGCTCAGATACGCAGTATTTT

j_gene: TRBJ1-4
d_gene: .
v_gene: TRBV29-1
CDR3aa: CSVPGRGEKLFF
CDR3nt: TGCAGCGTTCCCGGGAGGGGTGAAAAACTGTTTTTT

j_gene: TRBJ1-4
d_gene: TRBD1
v_gene: TRBV5-4
CDR3aa: CASSLGRDRGGGPNEKLFF
CDR3nt: TGTGCCAGCAGCTTGGGCCGGGACAGGGGAGGAGGACCTAATGAAAAACTGTTTTTT

j_gene: TRBJ1-4
d_gene: .
v_gene: TRBV19
CDR3aa: CASSIVGRTPNEKLFF
CDR3nt: TGTGCCAGTAGTATAGTTGGTCGGACACCTAATGAAAAACTGTTTTTT

j_gene: TRBJ2-4
d_gene: .
v_gene: TRBV7-9
CDR3aa: CASSESGLLNIQYF
CDR3nt: TGTGCCAGCAGCGAATCGGGACTTCTAAACATTCAGTACTTC

j_gene: TRBJ2-7
d_gene: .
v_gene: TRBV5-1
CDR3aa: CASSPQGDEQYF
CDR3nt: TGCGCCAGCAGCCCCCAGGGTGACGAGCAGTACTTC

j_gene: TRBJ1-1
d_gene: .
v_gene: TRBV10-3
CDR3aa: CAIGGLLNTEAFF
CDR3nt: TGTGCCATCGGCGGACTGTTGAACACTGAAGCTTTCTTT

j_gene: TRBJ2-5
d_gene: .
v_gene: TRBV18
CDR3aa: CASSVEAQETQYF
CDR3nt: TGTGCCAGCTCAGTAGAAGCTCAAGAGACCCAGTACTTC